Each of the 13 T cell receptor beta chains below was sequenced from the same sample in a study of CD8 T cells in ankylosing spondylitis. Using its own MiXCR run on the 5' RACE reads, TCRdb lists one record per CDR3 protein. This sample carries some 350,000 distinct CDR3 sequences, under 15% of them seen once, and the ten largest clones take around 0.99%. Input material: blood, either unsorted or a sorted T cell fraction (not recorded which). Every receptor here comes from a male donor with ankylosing spondylitis or in good health (not recorded which).

The CDR3 DNA sequence: TGTGCCAGCGGAGGGAGGCGGACTGAAGCTTTCTTT. Translating gives CASGGRRTEAFF. This chain joins TRBV7-2 and TRBJ1-1; no reliable D call. V was cut by 8 bases and J by 5 bases, with 12 bases left in between. CDR3 length: 12 amino acids. The germline CDR1 and CDR2 sequences are SGHTA and FQGNSA. Full variable domain (outside the CDR3, taken from reference TRBV7-2 and TRBJ1-1): GAGVSQSPSNKVTEKGKDVELRCDPISGHTALYWYRQSLGQGLEFLIYFQGNSAPDKSGLPSDRFSAERTGGSVSTLTIQRTQQEDSAVYLCASGGRRTEAFFGQGTRLTVV.

V and J are TRBV19 and TRBJ2-1; 9 bases are shared with TRBD2. The CDR3 contains 15 residues. Germline V gene data show CDR1 as LNHDA and CDR2 as SQIVND (reference sequence). After removal of 3 bases from V and 7 bases from J, the junction contained 7 bases not matched to a gene. CDR3 nucleotides: TGTGCCAGTAGTATTTGGCTAGCGGGAAGTAATGAGCAGTTCTTC. Translated, it gives CASSIWLAGSNEQFF.

This clonotype appeared a few times. This sequence joins TRBV4-2 and TRBJ2-3; D is unclear. V lost 1 base and J 1 base, leaving 9 bases between the germline ends. The CDR3 covers 15 residues. Per the germline V gene, CDR1 is LGHNA and CDR2 is YNFKEQ. In DNA, the CDR3 is TGTGCCAGCAGCCAAGTCCAGGAAGGCACAGATACGCAGTATTTT. Amino acid sequence: CASSQVQEGTDTQYF.

This clonotype was picked up a small number of times. The CDR3 DNA reads as TGTGCCAGCAGATCCGGCGGGGGGAACACTGAAGCTTTCTTT. Protein: CASRSGGGNTEAFF. The chain joins TRBV12-3 or TRBV12-4 to TRBJ1-1, with a tentative D call TRBD1 (5 bases). Trimming took off 6 bases at V and 1 base at J, with 12 bases between the two ends. The CDR3 is made up of 14 amino acids.

This clonotype was counted ten times or more. The chain is built from TRBV7-2 and TRBJ2-1, with D possibly matching TRBD2 (7 bases). V lost 3 bases and J lost 8, with 14 bases in between. Germline assignment: CDR1 SGHTA and CDR2 FQGNSA. This CDR3 has 14 amino acids. The CDR3 region has the DNA TGTGCCAGCAGCTTCTGGGGGGGGGCCTATGAGCAGTTCTTC. It translates to CASSFWGGAYEQFF. The full variable domain, with the rest looked up from reference TRBV7-2 and TRBJ2-1, is GAGVSQSPSNKVTEKGKDVELRCDPISGHTALYWYRQSLGQGLEFLIYFQGNSAPDKSGLPSDRFSAERTGGSVSTLTIQRTQQEDSAVYLCASSFWGGAYEQFFGPGTRLTVL.

The CDR3 DNA is TGTGCCAGCAGCTTTGTCCTAGGTCAGAACAATGAGCAGTTCTTC. Protein: CASSFVLGQNNEQFF. The chain recombines TRBV5-4 with TRBJ2-1; D remains unclear. The CDR3 has 15 residues. The V end was cut by 2 bases, the J end by 5 bases, with 14 bases between. CDR1 SGHNT and CDR2 YYREEE come from the germline V gene (reference sequence).

This clonotype turned up a few times. J is TRBJ2-3 and V is TRBV5-6; no clear D gene. The CDR3 contains 13 residues. From germline, CDR1 is SGHDT and CDR2 YYEEEE. V dropped 5 bases and J dropped 0 bases, with 7 bases sitting between them. This CDR3 is CASRQQSTDTQYF. The CDR3 bases are TGTGCCAGCAGGCAACAGAGCACAGATACGCAGTATTTT.

The rearrangement links TRBV6-1 to TRBJ2-3; D possibly uses TRBD1 or TRBD2 (5 bases each). The ends were cut back, 6 bases at V and 4 bases at J, with 11 bases in the middle. Germline-derived CDR1 and CDR2 are MNHNS and SASEGT. The CDR3 loop spans 13 amino acids. CDR3 DNA: TGTGCCAGCAGGAACCGGGACCCAGATACGCAGTATTTT. Protein product: CASRNRDPDTQYF.

This clonotype has ten or more counts. V gene TRBV29-1 combines with J gene TRBJ1-5; no definite D call. This CDR3 region has 12 residues. The V and J ends lost 5 bases and 0 bases respectively, with 5 bases between them. CDR1 is SQVTM, CDR2 ANQGSEA, per germline. In nucleotides, the CDR3 is TGCAGCGTTCGCGTTAGCAATCAGCCCCAGCATTTT. Translation: CSVRVSNQPQHF.

This clonotype was seen more than once but under ten times. The chain uses TRBV19 and TRBJ1-1; 7 nucleotides line up with TRBD1. The V gene end was trimmed by 5 bases and the J gene end by 0 bases; junction bases not matched to a gene: 15. Germline V CDR1 and CDR2: LNHDA, SQIVND (reference sequence). The CDR3 spans 18 residues. The chain's CDR3 is CASSVRQGKKGMNTEAFF. In nucleotides, the CDR3 is TGTGCCAGTAGTGTTCGACAGGGTAAGAAAGGAATGAACACTGAAGCTTTCTTT.

The V and J genes are TRBV4-1 and TRBJ2-6; D may match TRBD1 or TRBD2 (5 bases each). Germline-derived CDR1 and CDR2 are MGHRA and YSYEKL. Between the trimmed V and J ends, which lost 1 base and 0 bases, there was a span of 13 bases. CDR3 size: 18 residues. The CDR3 is CASSQVGTAISGANVLTF. CDR3 in DNA: TGCGCCAGCAGCCAAGTTGGGACGGCCATCTCTGGGGCCAACGTCCTGACTTTC.

The chain has TRBV29-1 and TRBJ2-3, with TRBD1 matching 10 bases. The germline V gene encodes CDR1 SQVTM and CDR2 ANQGSEA. The CDR3 totals 14 residues. J lost 4 bases, V lost 5 bases, and 6 bases had no gene match. The chain's CDR3 is CSVTDRGPSDTQYF. CDR3 nucleotide sequence: TGCAGCGTTACCGACAGGGGGCCATCAGATACGCAGTATTTT.

The chain recombines TRBV4-1 with TRBJ2-5; D gene ambiguous. Germline-derived CDR1 and CDR2 are MGHRA and YSYEKL. The CDR3 is made up of 14 amino acids. V gave up 0 bases and J gave up 5 bases, with 10 bases separating them. The CDR3 nucleotides are TGCGCCAGCAGCCAAGAGAAGATTTGGGAGACCCAGTACTTC. Protein product: CASSQEKIWETQYF.